These 5 T cell receptor beta chains came from one sample sequenced in a study of blood T cell repertoires in COVID-19. Profiled with immunoSEQ multiplex PCR; TCRdb holds only in-frame clones, not every one. In the table there are 150,000 to 200,000 clones, 75% to 90% of which are singletons. The sequenced sample was peripheral blood. Receptors were obtained from a man aged 35-49 years with acute or convalescent COVID-19.

This rearrangement joins TRBV10-3 to TRBJ1-2; no definite D call. Per the germline V gene, CDR1 is ENHRY and CDR2 is SYGVKD. The CDR3 is 16 amino acids. The germline V and J ends were trimmed by 3 bases and 2 bases, with 16 bases remaining between them. The DNA for the CDR3 is TGTGCCATCAGTGATAGGGCGGAGGGCGGGAACTATGGCTACACCTTC. Protein product: CAISDRAEGGNYGYTF.

The V gene is TRBV15, the J gene TRBJ2-2, with D perhaps TRBD1 or TRBD2 (6 bases each). CDR1 and CDR2 from the germline V gene are LNHNV and YYDKDF (reference sequence). CDR3 length equals 13 residues. Between the trimmed V and J ends, which lost 7 bases and 5 bases, there was a span of 11 bases. The CDR3 sequence is CATNREDTGELFF. Here the CDR3 DNA reads TGTGCCACCAACAGGGAGGATACCGGGGAGCTGTTTTTT. The full variable domain, its missing parts supplied by reference TRBV15 and TRBJ2-2, is DAMVIQNPRYQVTQFGKPVTLSCSQTLNHNVMYWYQQKSSQAPKLLFHYYDKDFNNEADTPDNFQSRRPNTSFCFLDIRSPGLGDTAMYLCATNREDTGELFFGEGSRLTVL.

The CDR3 region is CATSDPGLAGGQSNEQFF. The CDR3 DNA reads TGTGCCACCAGTGATCCCGGACTAGCGGGGGGGCAATCGAATGAGCAGTTCTTC. This chain connects TRBV24-1 to TRBJ2-1; 15 bases match TRBD2. The V and J ends lost 3 bases and 7 bases, in that order; junction bases with no gene match: 9. Germline lookup yields CDR1 KGHDR and CDR2 SFDVKD. This CDR3 spans 18 amino acids.

Only one count was recorded for this clone. The rearrangement links TRBV24-1 to TRBJ2-7, with 7 bases lining up with TRBD1. In germline, CDR1 is KGHDR, CDR2 SFDVKD. This CDR3 spans 16 amino acids. The ends lost 4 bases at V and 0 bases at J; junction bases unmatched: 8. This CDR3 reads CATSELGQDCSYEQYF. CDR3 DNA: TGTGCCACCAGTGAACTCGGACAGGACTGCTCCTACGAGCAGTACTTC.

Only one count was recorded for this clone. The J gene is TRBJ2-5, the V gene TRBV13; weak D call: TRBD2 (6 bases). Germline loops: CDR1 PRHDT, CDR2 FYEKMQ (reference sequence). The CDR3 is made up of 13 amino acids. Between the trimmed V and J ends, which lost 5 bases and 4 bases, there was a span of 11 bases. The CDR3 DNA reads TGTGCCAGCAGCCTGACTAGTCCAGAGACCCAGTACTTC. Amino acid sequence: CASSLTSPETQYF.